This T cell receptor beta chain came from a study of T cell repertoires in cytomegalovirus infection. Study details: Public TCR beta signatures marked donors with CMV infection and the matching HLA.

Study results and limitations: The cumulative frequency of public TCR beta families distinguished individuals who carried CMV together with the relevant HLA.

V dropped 4 bases and J dropped 3 bases, with 17 bases sitting between them. The CDR3 consists of 15 residues. The germline gives CDR1 SGHRS, CDR2 YFSETQ. This clonotype was seen only a few times. The antigen remains unidentified. TCRdb ran MiXCR on the reads and lists one entry per CDR3 protein. Among some 240,000 distinct CDR3 sequences listed, over 15% were seen once. The V and J genes are TRBV5-1 and TRBJ2-7; D is unresolved. The sequenced sample consisted of CD8+ T cells from PBMCs. This sequence originates from a human donor in good health (CMV status not recorded). Some clones in this sample may be carry-over from other donors' samples. The CDR3 protein is CASSVEPGLGYEQYF. DNA for the CDR3: TGCGCCAGCAGCGTGGAGCCGGGTCTGGGCTACGAGCAGTACTTC.